This TCR beta chain is drawn from a study of shared clonotypes between healthy human individuals. Findings and caveats of the study: The authors expected sequencing depth to affect clonotype sharing among donors.

Unsorted PBMC replicate PCRs used around 320 ng DNA, around 30,000 T cell genomes. TCRdb's table, derived via immunoSEQ multiplex PCR, lists solely in-frame clones and lacks some. The top ten hold around 12% of the sample, which has 450,000 or so clones, roughly three quarters seen once. Note on this clone: The antigen is not known.

Trimming took off 5 bases at V and 2 bases at J, with 15 bases between the two ends. In germline, CDR1 is MNHNS, CDR2 SASEGT. The CDR3 extends over 15 amino acids. Sequenced input: PBMCs. The sequence was collected from a woman aged 40 to 50 in good health. Some clones in this sample may be carry-over from other donors' samples. V usage is TRBV6-1 and J usage is TRBJ1-1; D is possibly TRBD1 (5 bases). CDR3 region: CASSRYGTVNTEAFF. CDR3 nucleotide sequence: TGTGCCAGCAGTCGCTACGGGACGGTCAACACTGAAGCTTTCTTT.